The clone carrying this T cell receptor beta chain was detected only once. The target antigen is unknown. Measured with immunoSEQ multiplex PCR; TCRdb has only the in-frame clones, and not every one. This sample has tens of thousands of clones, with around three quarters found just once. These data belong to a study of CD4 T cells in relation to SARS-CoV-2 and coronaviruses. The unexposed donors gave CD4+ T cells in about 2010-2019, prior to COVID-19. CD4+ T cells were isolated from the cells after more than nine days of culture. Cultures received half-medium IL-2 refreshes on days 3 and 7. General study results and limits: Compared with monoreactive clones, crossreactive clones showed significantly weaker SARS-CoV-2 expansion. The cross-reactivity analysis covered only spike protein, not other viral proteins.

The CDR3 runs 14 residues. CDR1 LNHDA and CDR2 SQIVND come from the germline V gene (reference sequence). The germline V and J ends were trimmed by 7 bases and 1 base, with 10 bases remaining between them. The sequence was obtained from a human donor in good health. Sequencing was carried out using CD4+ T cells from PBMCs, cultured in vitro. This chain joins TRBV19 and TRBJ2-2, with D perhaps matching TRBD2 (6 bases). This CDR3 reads CASKTGVNTGELFF. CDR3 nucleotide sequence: TGTGCCAGTAAGACGGGGGTGAACACCGGGGAGCTGTTTTTT. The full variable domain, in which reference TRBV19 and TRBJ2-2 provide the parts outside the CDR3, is DGGITQSPKYLFRKEGQNVTLSCEQNLNHDAMYWYRQDPGQGLRLIYYSQIVNDFQKGDIAEGYSVSREKKESFPLTVTSAQKNPTAFYLCASKTGVNTGELFFGEGSRLTVL.